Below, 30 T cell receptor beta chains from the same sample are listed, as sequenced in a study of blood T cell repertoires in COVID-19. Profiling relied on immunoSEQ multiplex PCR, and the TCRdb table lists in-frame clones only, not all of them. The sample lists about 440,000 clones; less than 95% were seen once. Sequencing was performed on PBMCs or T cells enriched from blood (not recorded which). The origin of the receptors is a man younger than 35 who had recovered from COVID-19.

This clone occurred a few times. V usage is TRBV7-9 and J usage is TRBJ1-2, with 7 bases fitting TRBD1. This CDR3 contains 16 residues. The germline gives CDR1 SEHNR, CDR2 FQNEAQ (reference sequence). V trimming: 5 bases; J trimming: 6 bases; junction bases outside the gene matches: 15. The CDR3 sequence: CASSETTGLKVHGYTF. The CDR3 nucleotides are TGTGCCAGCAGCGAGACGACAGGGTTAAAAGTTCATGGCTACACCTTC.

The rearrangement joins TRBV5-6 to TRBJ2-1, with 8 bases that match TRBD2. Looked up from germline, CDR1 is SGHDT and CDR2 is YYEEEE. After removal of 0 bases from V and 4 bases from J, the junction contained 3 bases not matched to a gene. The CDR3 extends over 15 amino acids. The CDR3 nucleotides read TGTGCCAGCAGCTTGGGGCGGGGGGCTTACAATGAGCAGTTCTTC. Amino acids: CASSLGRGAYNEQFF.

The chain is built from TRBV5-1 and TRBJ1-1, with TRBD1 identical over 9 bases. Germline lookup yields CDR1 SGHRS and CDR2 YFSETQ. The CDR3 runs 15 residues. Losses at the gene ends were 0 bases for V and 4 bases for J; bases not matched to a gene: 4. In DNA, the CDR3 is TGCGCCAGCAGCTTGGGACAGGGGGGCGCCACTGAAGCTTTCTTT. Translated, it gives CASSLGQGGATEAFF.

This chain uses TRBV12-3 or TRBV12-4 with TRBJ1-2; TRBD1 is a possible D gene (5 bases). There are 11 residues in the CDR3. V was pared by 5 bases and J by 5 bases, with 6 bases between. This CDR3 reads CASSAGYGYTF. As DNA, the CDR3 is TGTGCCAGCAGTGCAGGGTATGGCTACACCTTC.

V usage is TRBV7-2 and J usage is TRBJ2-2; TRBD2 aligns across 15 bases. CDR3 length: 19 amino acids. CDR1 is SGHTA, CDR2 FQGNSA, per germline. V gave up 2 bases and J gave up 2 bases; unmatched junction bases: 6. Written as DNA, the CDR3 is TGTGCCAGCAGCTTAAAAAGGACTAGCGGGAGGGAAAACACCGGGGAGCTGTTTTTT. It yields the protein CASSLKRTSGRENTGELFF.

The CDR3 DNA sequence: TGTGCCATCAGTGAGTCAGCTGGCGGGAGTTCCTACAATGAGCAGTTCTTC. As protein: CAISESAGGSSYNEQFF. V gene TRBV10-3 combines with J gene TRBJ2-1, with TRBD2 identical over 7 bases. CDR1 is ENHRY, CDR2 SYGVKD, per germline. J was trimmed by 1 base and V by 0 bases; bases with no gene match: 6. The CDR3 has 17 amino acids.

CDR3 amino acids: CASSFGGATNTGELFF. DNA for the CDR3: TGCGCCAGCAGCTTCGGGGGGGCAACGAACACCGGGGAGCTGTTTTTT. The gene calls are TRBV5-1 and TRBJ2-2; 8 positions agree with TRBD2. The germline gives CDR1 SGHRS, CDR2 YFSETQ. The V segment lost 2 bases and the J segment 0 bases; nucleotides outside the gene matches: 3. This CDR3 is 16 amino acids long.

Here the CDR3 reads CSVELGSSGNTIYF. The CDR3, as DNA: TGCAGCGTGGAGCTGGGGAGCTCTGGAAACACCATATATTTT. This rearrangement joins TRBV29-1 to TRBJ1-3; D gene ambiguous. Germline assignment: CDR1 SQVTM and CDR2 ANQGSEA. V was cut by 6 bases and J by 0 bases, with 12 bases left in between. The length of the CDR3 is 14 residues.

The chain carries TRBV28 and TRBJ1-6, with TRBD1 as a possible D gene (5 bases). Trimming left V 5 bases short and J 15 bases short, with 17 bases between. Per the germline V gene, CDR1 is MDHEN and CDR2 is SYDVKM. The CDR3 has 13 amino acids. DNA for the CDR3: TGTGCCAGCAGTGGGGGGACGCAGCGCTACCTCCACTTT. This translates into CASSGGTQRYLHF.

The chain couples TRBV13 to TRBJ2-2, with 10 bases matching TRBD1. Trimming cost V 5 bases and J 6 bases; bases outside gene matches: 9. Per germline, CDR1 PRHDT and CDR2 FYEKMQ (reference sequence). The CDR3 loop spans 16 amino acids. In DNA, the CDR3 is TGTGCCAGCAGCCGACGGACAGGGGGATCCCCCGGGGAGCTGTTTTTT. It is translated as CASSRRTGGSPGELFF.

CDR3 amino acids: CACRTGDRTYEQYF. The CDR3 nucleotides read TGTGCCTGCCGCACGGGAGACAGAACCTACGAGCAGTACTTC. J is TRBJ2-7 and V is TRBV30; TRBD2 is a possible D gene (6 bases). The V end lost 6 bases, the J end lost 2 bases, and 17 bases lay between the germline ends. This CDR3 comprises 14 residues. The germline gives CDR1 GTSNPN, CDR2 SVGIG (reference sequence).

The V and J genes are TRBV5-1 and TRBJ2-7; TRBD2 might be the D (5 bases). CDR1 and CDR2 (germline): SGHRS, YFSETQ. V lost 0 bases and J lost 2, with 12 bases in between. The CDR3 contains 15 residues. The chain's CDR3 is CASSLVNEGTYEQYF. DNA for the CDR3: TGCGCCAGCAGCTTGGTAAACGAGGGTACCTACGAGCAGTACTTC.

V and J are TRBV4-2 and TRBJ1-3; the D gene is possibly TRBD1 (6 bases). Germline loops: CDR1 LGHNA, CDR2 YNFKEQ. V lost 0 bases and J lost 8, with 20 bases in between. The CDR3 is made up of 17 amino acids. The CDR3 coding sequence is TGTGCCAGCAGCCAAGATCCGAAGGGGGGGAGTGGCGACACCATATATTTT. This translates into CASSQDPKGGSGDTIYF.

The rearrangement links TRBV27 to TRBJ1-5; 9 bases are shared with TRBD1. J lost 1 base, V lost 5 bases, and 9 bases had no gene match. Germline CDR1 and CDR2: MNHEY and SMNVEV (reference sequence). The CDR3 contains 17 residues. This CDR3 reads CASSPDRGRGSNQPQHF. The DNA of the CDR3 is TGTGCCAGCAGTCCGGACAGGGGACGGGGCAGCAATCAGCCCCAGCATTTT.

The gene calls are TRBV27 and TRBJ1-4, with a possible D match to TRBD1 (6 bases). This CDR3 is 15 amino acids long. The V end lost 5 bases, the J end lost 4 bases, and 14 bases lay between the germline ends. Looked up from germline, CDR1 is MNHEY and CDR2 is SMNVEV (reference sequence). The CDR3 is CASSHLDSHNEKLFF. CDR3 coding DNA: TGTGCCAGCAGTCACCTGGACAGTCATAATGAAAAACTGTTTTTT.

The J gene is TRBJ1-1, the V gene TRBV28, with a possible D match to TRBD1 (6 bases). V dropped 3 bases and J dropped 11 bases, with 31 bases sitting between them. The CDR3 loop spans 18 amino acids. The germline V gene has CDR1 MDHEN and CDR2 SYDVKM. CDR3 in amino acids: CASSLGRLQGPPDPAAFF. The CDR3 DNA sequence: TGTGCCAGCAGTTTGGGACGGCTACAGGGTCCGCCAGACCCTGCGGCTTTCTTT.

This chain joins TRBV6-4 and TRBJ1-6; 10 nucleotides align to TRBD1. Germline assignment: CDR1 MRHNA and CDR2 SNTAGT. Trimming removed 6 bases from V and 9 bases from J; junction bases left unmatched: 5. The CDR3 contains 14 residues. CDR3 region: CASSPTGGTSPLHF. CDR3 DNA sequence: TGTGCCAGCAGCCCGACAGGGGGCACTTCACCCCTCCACTTT.

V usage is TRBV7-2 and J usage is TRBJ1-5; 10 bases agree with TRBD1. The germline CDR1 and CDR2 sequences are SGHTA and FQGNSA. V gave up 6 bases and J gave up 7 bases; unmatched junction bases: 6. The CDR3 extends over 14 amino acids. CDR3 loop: CASRPTGGGQPQHF. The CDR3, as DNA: TGTGCCAGCAGACCGACAGGGGGCGGACAGCCCCAGCATTTT.

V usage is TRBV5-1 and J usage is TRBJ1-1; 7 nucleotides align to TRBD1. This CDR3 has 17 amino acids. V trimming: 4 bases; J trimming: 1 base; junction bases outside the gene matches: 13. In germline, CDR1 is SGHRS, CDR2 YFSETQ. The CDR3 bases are TGCGCCAGCAGCCCGTTTTTTACAGGGGAGGAGAACACTGAAGCTTTCTTT. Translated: CASSPFFTGEENTEAFF. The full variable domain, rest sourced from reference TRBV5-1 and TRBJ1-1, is KAGVTQTPRYLIKTRGQQVTLSCSPISGHRSVSWYQQTPGQGLQFLFEYFSETQRNKGNFPGRFSGRQFSNSRSEMNVSTLELGDSALYLCASSPFFTGEENTEAFFGQGTRLTVV.

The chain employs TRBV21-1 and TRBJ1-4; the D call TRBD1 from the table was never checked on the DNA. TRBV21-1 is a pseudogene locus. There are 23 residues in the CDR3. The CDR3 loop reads CASSHEAPSKVLGQGGLEEKLFF. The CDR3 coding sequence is TGTGCCAGCAGCCACGAAGCGCCAAGCAAAGTACTGGGACAGGGAGGATTAGAGGAAAAACTGTTTTTT.

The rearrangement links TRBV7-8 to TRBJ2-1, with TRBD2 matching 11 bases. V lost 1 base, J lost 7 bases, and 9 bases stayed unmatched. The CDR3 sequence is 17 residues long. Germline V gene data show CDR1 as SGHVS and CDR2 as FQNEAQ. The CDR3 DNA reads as TGTGCCAGCAGCTTAGAGCCATTAGCGGGGGGGCCGAATGAGCAGTTCTTC. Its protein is CASSLEPLAGGPNEQFF.

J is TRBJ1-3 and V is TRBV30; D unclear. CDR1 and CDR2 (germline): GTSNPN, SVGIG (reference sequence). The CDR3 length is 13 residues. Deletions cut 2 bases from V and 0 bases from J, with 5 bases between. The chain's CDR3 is CAWSSSSGNTIYF. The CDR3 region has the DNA TGTGCCTGGAGTTCCAGCTCTGGAAACACCATATATTTT.

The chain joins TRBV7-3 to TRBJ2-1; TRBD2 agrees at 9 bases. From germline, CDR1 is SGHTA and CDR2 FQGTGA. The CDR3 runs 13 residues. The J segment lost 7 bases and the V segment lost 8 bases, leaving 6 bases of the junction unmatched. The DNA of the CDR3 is TGTGCCAGCGGTGGGACTAGCTCGAATGAGCAGTTCTTC. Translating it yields CASGGTSSNEQFF.

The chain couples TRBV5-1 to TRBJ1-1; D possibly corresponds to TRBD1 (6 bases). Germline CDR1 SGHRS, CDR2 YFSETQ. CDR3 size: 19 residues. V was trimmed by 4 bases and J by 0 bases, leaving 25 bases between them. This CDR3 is CASSPDSGQNVFMNTEAFF. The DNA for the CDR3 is TGCGCCAGCAGCCCTGACTCCGGACAGAACGTTTTTATGAACACTGAAGCTTTCTTT.

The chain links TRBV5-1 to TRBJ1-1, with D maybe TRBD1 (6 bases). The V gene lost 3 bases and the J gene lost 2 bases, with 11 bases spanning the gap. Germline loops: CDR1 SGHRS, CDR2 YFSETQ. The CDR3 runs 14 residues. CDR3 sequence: CASSYGGPNTEAFF. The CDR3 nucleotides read TGCGCCAGCAGCTACGGGGGGCCTAACACTGAAGCTTTCTTT.

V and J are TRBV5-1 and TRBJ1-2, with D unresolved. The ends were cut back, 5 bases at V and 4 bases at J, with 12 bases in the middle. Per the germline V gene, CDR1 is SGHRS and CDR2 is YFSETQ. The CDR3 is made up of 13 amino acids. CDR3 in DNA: TGCGCCAGCAGGGCCGGGTTTCTCTATGGCTACACCTTC. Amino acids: CASRAGFLYGYTF.

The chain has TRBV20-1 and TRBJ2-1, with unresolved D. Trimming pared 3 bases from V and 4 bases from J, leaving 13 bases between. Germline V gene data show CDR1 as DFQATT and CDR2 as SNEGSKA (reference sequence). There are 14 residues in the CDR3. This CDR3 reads CSASIGGIYNEQFF. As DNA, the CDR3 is TGCAGTGCTAGTATTGGCGGAATATACAATGAGCAGTTCTTC.

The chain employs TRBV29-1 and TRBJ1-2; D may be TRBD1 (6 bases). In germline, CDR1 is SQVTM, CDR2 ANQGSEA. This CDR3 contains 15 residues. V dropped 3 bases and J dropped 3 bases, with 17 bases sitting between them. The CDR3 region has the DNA TGCAGCGTTGAGTGGTCGGGCAGGGGAGACTATGGCTACACCTTC. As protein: CSVEWSGRGDYGYTF. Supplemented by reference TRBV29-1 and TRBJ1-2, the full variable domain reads SAVISQKPSRDICQRGTSLTIQCQVDSQVTMMFWYRQQPGQSLTLIATANQGSEATYESGFVIDKFPISRPNLTFSTLTVSNMSPEDSSIYLCSVEWSGRGDYGYTFGSGTRLTVV.

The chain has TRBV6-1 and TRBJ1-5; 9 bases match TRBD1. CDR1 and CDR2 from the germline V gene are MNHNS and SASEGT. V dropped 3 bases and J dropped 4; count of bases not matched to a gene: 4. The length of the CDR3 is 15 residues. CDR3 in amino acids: CASSDLTGGNQPQHF. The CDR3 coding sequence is TGTGCCAGCAGTGACCTGACAGGGGGAAATCAGCCCCAGCATTTT.

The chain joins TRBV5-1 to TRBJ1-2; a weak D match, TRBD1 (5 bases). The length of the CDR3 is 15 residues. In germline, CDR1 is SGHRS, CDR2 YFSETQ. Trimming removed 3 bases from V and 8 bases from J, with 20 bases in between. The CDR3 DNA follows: TGCGCCAGCAGCTCCGCTCCAGGGCACAGGAGCGGCTACACCTTC. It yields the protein CASSSAPGHRSGYTF. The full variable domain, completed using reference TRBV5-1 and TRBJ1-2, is KAGVTQTPRYLIKTRGQQVTLSCSPISGHRSVSWYQQTPGQGLQFLFEYFSETQRNKGNFPGRFSGRQFSNSRSEMNVSTLELGDSALYLCASSSAPGHRSGYTFGSGTRLTVV.